This T cell receptor beta chain emerged from a study of T cells in Graves' hyperthyroidism and ophthalmopathy (dated by TCRdb to the late 2010s). Regarding the research as a whole: To identify TCR V-J signatures that set the groups apart, the researchers used a discovery cohort of 100 or so patients, made up of 43 with Graves' ophthalmopathy and about 59 with stable Graves' hyperthyroidism. Whether ophthalmopathy could be predicted prospectively was tested in an independent validation cohort made up of approximately 19 hyperthyroidism patients plus 17 patients who later progressed to ophthalmopathy. The roughly 91 discovery patients were randomly divided into training and test sets at a 7:3 ratio. The study also compared thyroid tissue and blood T-cell repertoires from several Graves' hyperthyroidism patients. After sampling, hyperthyroidism patients received methimazole starting at 30 mg daily, and ophthalmopathy patients received high-dose intravenous methylprednisolone. The paper describes TCR Vbeta CDR3 sequencing of 120 to 150 peripheral blood samples, made up of approximately 40 ophthalmopathy patients, 70 to 75 hyperthyroidism patients and 17 progressor patients. Beyond this particular receptor, the publication reports: In cross-validation, a model built on a 13 V-J signature told ophthalmopathy apart from stable hyperthyroidism with 85% to 90% sensitivity and about 81% specificity, and in testing the same model reached 80%/75%. No statistical method was used to fix the sample size in advance, and group allocation was not hidden from the investigators. Most expanded thyroid clonotypes (frequency above 0.001) were also found in blood, which suggests that blood repertoires may mirror thyroid immune responses. During validation, the model predicted progression to ophthalmopathy a median of about 6.3 months ahead of onset, with around 71% sensitivity and about 75% specificity.

The TCR beta CDR3 regions were amplified from RNA transcripts. For the first round of RT-PCR on the TCR CDR3, the HTBI primer set was used together with the Qiagen OneStep RT-PCR kit. A second multiplex PCR round built the libraries, followed by size selection and purification. Sequencing of the libraries was done on an Illumina HiSeq2000 using paired-end 100 bp reads. In the source study's methods: Raw data were processed with SOAPnuke, discarding reads with adapters, uncalled bases, mean Phred below 15, or no exact constant-primer or identifier match. High-quality paired reads were merged using COPE v1.2.5, and each unique nucleotide sequence was defined as a clonotype. MiTCR v1.1 was used to align clonotypes to the IMGT TRBV, TRBD and TRBJ reference segments. The analysis was restricted to V-J combinations with a frequency above 0.0001, which together covered roughly 99% of the repertoires. The TCS score was defined as F50 (clonal expansion) divided by E x V (chaos), with BLOSUM62-based TCRdist calculated between CDR3 peptides within each V-J. Welch's t-statistics and random forest reduced approximately 520 V-J features to 13, which were used in a naive Bayes classifier (R e1071). The similarity between thyroid and blood repertoires was quantified using the Morisita-Horn index. TCRdb trimmed public reads at Q25 via fastp, called clones via MiXCR and kept in-frame beta chains. Identical CDR3 proteins give one entry, which carries the most common genes and DNA. It is TCRdb's table, rather than the study itself, that gives the V and J calls and clone size. This sample holds 500,000 to 750,000 distinct CDR3 sequences; about 45% were observed only once. The ten biggest clones cover around 8% of the sample.

The germline ends are 22 bases apart after V is trimmed by 4 bases and J by 6 bases. Reading from cysteine to phenylalanine, the CDR3 counts 17 amino acids. The retained sequence is limited to the CDR3, 51 bases, with the frame set at the first base. The germline V gene supplies CDR1 SGDLS and CDR2 YYNGEE. Stable Graves' hyperthyroidism was defined as the absence of progression to ophthalmopathy over 18 months of follow-up. Hyperthyroidism patients were newly diagnosed, had a disease duration of under 2 months, and were aged 18 to 65 years. Patients with uncontrolled infections, other autoimmune diseases, pregnancy or lactation were excluded. Diagnoses were established on the basis of clinical symptoms, serum thyroxine and TRAb, thyroid ultrasound, and orbital computed tomography. Total RNA was extracted using Trizol reagent, and RNA quality was assessed on an Agilent 2100 Bioanalyzer. This clonotype was counted at least ten times. Its antigen is still unknown. Qualities for individual bases were not recorded, and no much larger clone is one base off.

The specimen sequenced was peripheral blood or thyroid tissue (not recorded which). The chain joins TRBV9 to TRBJ1-4; the D region possibly corresponds to TRBD1 (6 bases align). The receptor comes from a woman aged 18-35 years with Graves' hyperthyroidism. The CDR3 region: CASSPTGWQGPDEKLFF. The nucleotide sequence is TGTGCCAGCAGCCCCACCGGGTGGCAGGGGCCAGATGAAAAACTGTTTTTT.